This T cell receptor beta chain was identified in a study of control samples from healthy donors and cancer patients. The assay was immunoSEQ multiplex PCR, and TCRdb's table has in-frame clones only and misses some. The sample has around 190,000 clones; 90% to 95% are singletons. This CDR3 is 13 amino acids long. Trimming cost V 8 bases and J 1 base, with 11 bases left between them. Germline values: CDR1 SNHLY, CDR2 FYNNEI. This TCR derives from a man aged 30 to 39 in good health. The specimen was blood. The chain has TRBV2 and TRBJ1-2; no clear D gene. CDR3 sequence (DNA): TGTGCCAGCTTGACCCCCCTTAACTATGGCTACACCTTC. The encoded protein is CASLTPLNYGYTF.